The 7 T cell receptor beta chains presented below share a single source sample, sequenced in a study of blood T cell repertoires in COVID-19. TCRdb's table, derived via immunoSEQ multiplex PCR, lists solely in-frame clones and lacks some. Of roughly 380,000 clones listed, less than 90% are singletons. Sequencing was performed on PBMCs or T cells enriched from blood (not recorded which). Receptor source: a woman in her twenties or thirties who had recovered from COVID-19.

The rearrangement uses TRBV7-2 and TRBJ2-7; no firm D call. CDR1 is SGHTA, CDR2 FQGNSA, per germline. Trimming cost V 3 bases and J 2 bases, with 8 bases left between them. This CDR3 is built from 13 residues. The CDR3 protein is CASSFSTTYEQYF. The CDR3 DNA sequence: TGTGCCAGCAGCTTTTCCACTACCTACGAGCAGTACTTC.

The rearrangement uses TRBV30 and TRBJ1-1; TRBD1 matches 7 bases. The germline CDR1 and CDR2 sequences are GTSNPN and SVGIG (reference sequence). The ends lost 2 bases at V and 3 bases at J; junction bases unmatched: 9. This CDR3 contains 15 residues. CDR3 region: CAWSPLGRGDTEAFF. The CDR3 DNA reads as TGTGCCTGGAGTCCCCTGGGCAGGGGGGACACTGAAGCTTTCTTT.

This clone has only a few counts. The J gene is TRBJ1-1, the V gene TRBV6-5; TRBD1 aligns across 10 bases. Trimming cost V 7 bases and J 8 bases; bases outside gene matches: 7. The CDR3 runs to 13 residues. Per the germline V gene, CDR1 is MNHEY and CDR2 is SVGAGI. CDR3 region: CASTGGDRGEAFF. The CDR3 region has the DNA TGTGCCAGCACTGGAGGGGACAGGGGAGAAGCTTTCTTT.

V usage is TRBV30 and J usage is TRBJ1-5; unclear D gene. CDR1 GTSNPN and CDR2 SVGIG come from the germline V gene (reference sequence). V was cut by 4 bases and J by 9 bases, with 13 bases left in between. The CDR3 covers 12 residues. The DNA of the CDR3 is TGTGCCTGGATGAAACTCTCGGGGCCCCAGCATTTT. It codes for CAWMKLSGPQHF.

J is TRBJ2-1 and V is TRBV27; 9 positions match TRBD2. This CDR3 contains 16 residues. After removal of 2 bases from V and 9 bases from J, the junction contained 11 bases not matched to a gene. Germline V gene data show CDR1 as MNHEY and CDR2 as SMNVEV (reference sequence). CDR3 region: CASSLGGGGAFGEQFF. The CDR3 DNA is TGTGCCAGCAGTTTAGGGGGCGGGGGGGCCTTTGGTGAGCAGTTCTTC.

The gene calls are TRBV28 and TRBJ1-6, with TRBD1 identical over 11 bases. The CDR3 runs to 16 residues. Per germline, CDR1 MDHEN and CDR2 SYDVKM. The ends lost 3 bases at V and 9 bases at J; junction bases unmatched: 7. The CDR3 sequence: CASSLSKGTGGSPLHF. The CDR3 bases are TGTGCCAGCAGTTTGTCAAAGGGGACAGGGGGTTCACCCCTCCACTTT.

The chain joins TRBV5-6 to TRBJ2-7, with 8 bases aligning to TRBD1. Trimming removed 0 bases from V and 5 bases from J; junction bases left unmatched: 7. CDR1 SGHDT and CDR2 YYEEEE come from the germline V gene. The CDR3 has 15 amino acids. The CDR3 is CASSLGGQGLHEQYF. For the CDR3, the DNA is TGTGCCAGCAGCTTGGGCGGACAGGGTTTACACGAGCAGTACTTC.